The present T cell receptor (beta chain) was sequenced within a study of early T cells in non-severe SARS-CoV-2 infection. The CDR3 spans 13 residues. Between the trimmed V and J ends, which lost 6 bases and 13 bases, there was a span of 16 bases. Germline V lookup: CDR1 MNHNS, CDR2 SASEGT. This clonotype was counted between two and nine times. Via MiXCR, TCRdb re-called the 5' RACE reads, giving one row per CDR3 protein. Here the sample spans about 30,000 distinct CDR3 sequences, approximately 5% being singletons. The rearrangement links TRBV6-1 to TRBJ1-6; TRBD1 is a possible D gene (5 bases). This TCR derives from an adult who was a healthcare worker with PCR-confirmed SARS-CoV-2 infection or an uninfected control (not recorded which). The sample comprised whole blood. CDR3 DNA: TGTGCCAGCAGGGGGGACCCTATTCTCCCCCTCCACTTT. Translated: CASRGDPILPLHF.